The clone carrying this T cell receptor (beta chain) appeared many times. The V end was cut by 1 base, the J end by 2 bases, with 15 bases between. The CDR3 has 16 amino acids. Germline V gives CDR1 SGHVS, CDR2 FQNEAQ. MiXCR, applied by TCRdb to the reads, yields one record per CDR3 protein. Of 500,000 to 600,000 distinct CDR3 sequences in the sample, approximately 16% were seen once. The data originate from a study of T cell repertoires in cytomegalovirus infection. The receptor comes from a human donor in good health (CMV status not recorded). Some clones in this sample may be carry-over from other donors' samples. The material sequenced was CD8+ T cells from PBMCs. V and J are TRBV7-8 and TRBJ2-7; D possibly corresponds to TRBD2 (6 bases). CDR3 protein: CASSLGVSGTAYEQYF. The CDR3 region has the DNA TGTGCCAGCAGCTTAGGCGTTAGCGGAACAGCCTACGAGCAGTACTTC.